This is a list of T cell receptor beta chains from one sample in a study of blood T cell repertoires in COVID-19. Using immunoSEQ multiplex PCR, the repertoire was profiled, and TCRdb retains in-frame clones only, with some absent. The repertoire holds under 250,000 clones, approximately 86% seen once, with about 1.6% in the top ten. Sequencing was performed on peripheral blood. Receptors were obtained from a woman aged 55-70 years who had recovered from COVID-19. The CDR3 runs from the conserved cysteine through the conserved F or W. D genes are given only for firm matches. Clone size is given for some rows only: seen once, a few or many times, or a class if the clone is expanded.

d_call: .; v_call: TRBV6-5; clone_size: .; j_call: TRBJ2-7; cdr3_aa: CASSFRETGRNEQYF; cdr3_nt: TGTGCCAGCAGTTTCAGGGAAACAGGGCGGAACGAGCAGTACTTC
d_call: TRBD2; v_call: TRBV7-2; clone_size: .; j_call: TRBJ2-3; cdr3_aa: CASSTTSGGLGDTQYF; cdr3_nt: TGTGCCAGCAGCACTACAAGCGGGGGGCTGGGAGATACGCAGTATTTT
d_call: .; v_call: TRBV7-9; clone_size: .; j_call: TRBJ2-5; cdr3_aa: CASSFVLETQYF; cdr3_nt: TGTGCCAGCAGCTTTGTCCTGGAGACCCAGTACTTC
d_call: .; v_call: TRBV7-8; clone_size: few; j_call: TRBJ2-7; cdr3_aa: CASRPGDGGIYEQYF; cdr3_nt: TGTGCCAGCAGGCCCGGGGATGGAGGGATTTACGAGCAGTACTTC
d_call: TRBD2; v_call: TRBV7-2; clone_size: .; j_call: TRBJ2-7; cdr3_aa: CASSSGLARTYEQYF; cdr3_nt: TGTGCCAGCAGCTCGGGACTAGCGAGGACCTACGAGCAGTACTTC
d_call: TRBD1; v_call: TRBV4-2; clone_size: once; j_call: TRBJ2-5; cdr3_aa: CASSQDWQGVRETQYF; cdr3_nt: TGTGCCAGCAGCCAAGATTGGCAGGGGGTCAGGGAGACCCAGTACTTC
d_call: .; v_call: TRBV19; clone_size: few; j_call: TRBJ2-3; cdr3_aa: CASSIEGGAGDTQYF; cdr3_nt: TGTGCCAGTAGTATTGAGGGGGGGGCGGGAGATACGCAGTATTTT
d_call: TRBD2; v_call: TRBV5-4; clone_size: .; j_call: TRBJ2-5; cdr3_aa: CASSFSGGQETQYF; cdr3_nt: TGTGCCAGCAGCTTTAGCGGGGGACAAGAGACCCAGTACTTC
d_call: .; v_call: TRBV19; clone_size: .; j_call: TRBJ1-1; cdr3_aa: CASSRDGRGTEAFF; cdr3_nt: TGTGCCAGTAGTCGTGACGGGCGCGGGACTGAAGCTTTCTTT
d_call: TRBD2; v_call: TRBV11-2; clone_size: .; j_call: TRBJ2-3; cdr3_aa: CASSFSSGADTQYF; cdr3_nt: TGTGCCAGCAGCTTTTCTAGCGGGGCTGATACGCAGTATTTT
d_call: TRBD2; v_call: TRBV20-1; clone_size: .; j_call: TRBJ2-1; cdr3_aa: CSAEAGGGQFF; cdr3_nt: TGCAGTGCAGAAGCGGGGGGCGGGCAGTTCTTC
d_call: .; v_call: TRBV6-5; clone_size: .; j_call: TRBJ1-2; cdr3_aa: CASSRYRVFDLYTF; cdr3_nt: TGTGCCAGCAGTAGGTACAGGGTTTTTGATCTGTACACCTTC
d_call: .; v_call: TRBV12-5; clone_size: once; j_call: TRBJ1-1; cdr3_aa: CASGSHTGGRNTEAFF; cdr3_nt: TGTGCTAGTGGTTCCCACACTGGAGGGCGGAACACTGAAGCTTTCTTT
d_call: .; v_call: TRBV10-3; clone_size: .; j_call: TRBJ1-6; cdr3_aa: CAISGGRAVNSPLHF; cdr3_nt: TGTGCCATCAGTGGGGGCAGGGCGGTAAATTCACCCCTCCACTTT
d_call: TRBD2; v_call: TRBV7-9; clone_size: .; j_call: TRBJ2-2; cdr3_aa: CASSLGETSANTGELFF; cdr3_nt: TGTGCCAGCAGCTTAGGCGAGACTAGCGCGAACACCGGGGAGCTGTTTTTT
d_call: TRBD2; v_call: TRBV2; clone_size: .; j_call: TRBJ2-7; cdr3_aa: CASGSPGGAYEQYF; cdr3_nt: TGTGCCAGTGGCTCCCCGGGGGGTGCCTACGAGCAGTACTTC
d_call: .; v_call: TRBV5-5; clone_size: .; j_call: TRBJ2-5; cdr3_aa: CASSLGRGQETQYF; cdr3_nt: TGTGCCAGCAGCTTGGGCCGGGGGCAAGAGACCCAGTACTTC
d_call: .; v_call: TRBV27; clone_size: once; j_call: TRBJ2-7; cdr3_aa: CASSFDRLLTYEQYF; cdr3_nt: TGTGCCAGCAGCTTTGACAGGTTATTGACCTACGAGCAGTACTTC
d_call: .; v_call: TRBV19; clone_size: .; j_call: TRBJ1-5; cdr3_aa: CASSMGGATNQPQHF; cdr3_nt: TGTGCCAGTAGTATGGGAGGGGCCACCAATCAGCCCCAGCATTTT
d_call: .; v_call: TRBV19; clone_size: .; j_call: TRBJ2-2; cdr3_aa: CASNSGRAGATGELFF; cdr3_nt: TGTGCCAGTAACTCGGGCCGCGCGGGGGCCACCGGGGAGCTGTTTTTT
d_call: TRBD1; v_call: TRBV6-5; clone_size: .; j_call: TRBJ1-4; cdr3_aa: CASSPGQGNEKLFF; cdr3_nt: TGTGCCAGCAGTCCGGGACAGGGGAATGAAAAACTGTTTTTT
d_call: TRBD2; v_call: TRBV20-1; clone_size: .; j_call: TRBJ2-1; cdr3_aa: CSASIGGAWNEQFF; cdr3_nt: TGCAGTGCTAGTATCGGGGGGGCCTGGAATGAGCAGTTCTTC
d_call: .; v_call: TRBV11-2; clone_size: .; j_call: TRBJ2-2; cdr3_aa: CASSFRDRKINTGELFF; cdr3_nt: TGTGCCAGCAGCTTTCGTGACAGGAAGATAAACACCGGGGAGCTGTTTTTT
d_call: TRBD1; v_call: TRBV3-1/TRBV3-2; clone_size: .; j_call: TRBJ1-2; cdr3_aa: CASSHNRGTSNYGYTF; cdr3_nt: TGTGCCAGCAGCCACAACAGGGGGACTTCTAACTATGGCTACACCTTC
d_call: TRBD1; v_call: TRBV5-1; clone_size: .; j_call: TRBJ2-5; cdr3_aa: CASSSLTGQETQYF; cdr3_nt: TGCGCCAGCAGCTCTCTGACAGGGCAAGAGACCCAGTACTTC
d_call: .; v_call: TRBV19; clone_size: .; j_call: TRBJ2-3; cdr3_aa: CASSRGGRGTDTQYF; cdr3_nt: TGTGCCAGTAGTAGAGGGGGACGGGGCACAGATACGCAGTATTTT
d_call: TRBD2; v_call: TRBV5-1; clone_size: .; j_call: TRBJ2-1; cdr3_aa: CASSPRGGSGFSNPLEQFF; cdr3_nt: TGCGCCAGCAGCCCTCGGGGGGGTAGCGGGTTTTCCAACCCCCTTGAGCAGTTCTTC
d_call: TRBD1; v_call: TRBV2; clone_size: few; j_call: TRBJ1-6; cdr3_aa: CASSAEPGTGVSPLHF; cdr3_nt: TGTGCCAGCAGCGCAGAACCCGGGACAGGGGTTTCACCCCTCCACTTT
d_call: TRBD1; v_call: TRBV29-1; clone_size: .; j_call: TRBJ1-2; cdr3_aa: CSGEEGARDGYTF; cdr3_nt: TGCAGCGGTGAGGAGGGGGCACGTGATGGCTACACCTTC
d_call: .; v_call: TRBV19; clone_size: .; j_call: TRBJ2-4; cdr3_aa: CASSIGQGVDIQYF; cdr3_nt: TGTGCCAGTAGTATTGGGCAGGGTGTGGACATTCAGTACTTC
d_call: .; v_call: TRBV6-5; clone_size: .; j_call: TRBJ2-7; cdr3_aa: CASSTSGLEQYF; cdr3_nt: TGTGCCAGCAGTACTTCAGGTCTCGAGCAGTACTTC
d_call: TRBD1; v_call: TRBV19; clone_size: .; j_call: TRBJ1-2; cdr3_aa: CASSTATGVFGGYTF; cdr3_nt: TGTGCCAGTAGTACCGCGACAGGGGTATTTGGAGGCTACACCTTC
d_call: .; v_call: TRBV28; clone_size: .; j_call: TRBJ2-2; cdr3_aa: CASSKDRRAGELFF; cdr3_nt: TGTGCCAGCAGCAAGGACAGGAGGGCCGGGGAGCTGTTTTTT
d_call: .; v_call: TRBV7-6; clone_size: .; j_call: TRBJ1-3; cdr3_aa: CASSLTPRGSGNTIYF; cdr3_nt: TGTGCCAGCAGCTTAACCCCGCGAGGCTCTGGAAACACCATATATTTT
d_call: .; v_call: TRBV11-3; clone_size: once; j_call: TRBJ2-4; cdr3_aa: CASSVTAQAIQYF; cdr3_nt: TGTGCCAGCAGTGTGACAGCCCAAGCCATTCAGTACTTC
d_call: .; v_call: TRBV27; clone_size: .; j_call: TRBJ2-1; cdr3_aa: CASRSQDNEQFF; cdr3_nt: TGTGCCAGCAGGTCCCAGGATAATGAGCAGTTCTTC
d_call: .; v_call: TRBV7-2; clone_size: .; j_call: TRBJ1-1; cdr3_aa: CASSLHQNTEAFF; cdr3_nt: TGTGCCAGCAGCTTACATCAGAACACTGAAGCTTTCTTT
d_call: .; v_call: TRBV7-9; clone_size: few; j_call: TRBJ1-1; cdr3_aa: CASSLGFGGRNTEAFF; cdr3_nt: TGTGCCAGCAGCTTAGGGTTCGGGGGTAGGAACACTGAAGCTTTCTTT
d_call: .; v_call: TRBV29-1; clone_size: few; j_call: TRBJ2-7; cdr3_aa: CSVEDPNRAAGEQYF; cdr3_nt: TGCAGCGTTGAAGATCCGAACAGGGCAGCCGGCGAGCAGTACTTC
d_call: TRBD2; v_call: TRBV19; clone_size: .; j_call: TRBJ2-3; cdr3_aa: CASSPVRASGGGTDTQYF; cdr3_nt: TGTGCCAGTAGCCCCGTTAGGGCTAGCGGGGGGGGCACAGATACGCAGTATTTT
d_call: .; v_call: TRBV7-8; clone_size: .; j_call: TRBJ2-1; cdr3_aa: CASSPWRVAVGEQFF; cdr3_nt: TGTGCCAGCAGCCCCTGGCGGGTGGCAGTGGGTGAGCAGTTCTTC
d_call: TRBD1; v_call: TRBV6-4; clone_size: .; j_call: TRBJ1-2; cdr3_aa: CAQHMGQGEYGYTF; cdr3_nt: TGTGCTCAGCATATGGGACAGGGGGAATATGGCTACACCTTC
d_call: .; v_call: TRBV5-1; clone_size: .; j_call: TRBJ1-3; cdr3_aa: CASSLVGTGASGNTIYF; cdr3_nt: TGCGCCAGCAGCTTAGTCGGAACGGGAGCCTCTGGAAACACCATATATTTT
d_call: .; v_call: TRBV7-3; clone_size: .; j_call: TRBJ1-1; cdr3_aa: CASSLSSGATEAFF; cdr3_nt: TGTGCCAGCAGCTTAAGTAGTGGGGCCACTGAAGCTTTCTTT
d_call: TRBD2; v_call: TRBV6-2/TRBV6-3; clone_size: .; j_call: TRBJ2-3; cdr3_aa: CASSYRTSGASFGTDTQYF; cdr3_nt: TGTGCCAGCAGTTACCGGACTAGCGGGGCCTCTTTTGGCACAGATACGCAGTATTTT